One and the same sample provided the 32 T cell receptor beta chains below, sequenced in a study of early stage breast cancer tumors. Profiled with immunoSEQ multiplex PCR; TCRdb holds only in-frame clones, not every one. The table records around 53,000 clones, around nine tenths of them present only once. The sequenced material came from blood. The receptors were sampled from a person aged 70 to 85 with breast cancer.

This chain connects TRBV5-1 to TRBJ1-2; the D is unclear. The CDR3 consists of 15 residues. Between the trimmed V and J ends, which lost 4 bases and 7 bases, there was a span of 20 bases. In germline, CDR1 is SGHRS, CDR2 YFSETQ. CDR3 in amino acids: CASSPSPGSYGGYTF. CDR3 sequence (DNA): TGCGCCAGCAGCCCCAGTCCGGGGTCCTACGGTGGCTACACCTTC. Filled out from reference TRBV5-1 and TRBJ1-2, the complete variable domain reads KAGVTQTPRYLIKTRGQQVTLSCSPISGHRSVSWYQQTPGQGLQFLFEYFSETQRNKGNFPGRFSGRQFSNSRSEMNVSTLELGDSALYLCASSPSPGSYGGYTFGSGTRLTVV.

This rearrangement joins TRBV5-6 to TRBJ2-1; 9 bases line up with TRBD2. The germline V gene encodes CDR1 SGHDT and CDR2 YYEEEE. V dropped 4 bases and J dropped 8; count of bases not matched to a gene: 13. The CDR3 runs to 16 residues. For the CDR3, the DNA is TGTGCCAGCAGCCTAGTCAGCGGGGGGCGGGGCCATGAGCAGTTCTTC. This codes for CASSLVSGGRGHEQFF.

This clone was seen a single time. The J gene is TRBJ2-3, the V gene TRBV5-5, with TRBD2 identical over 12 bases. In germline, CDR1 is SGHKS, CDR2 YYEKEE (reference sequence). CDR3 length: 15 residues. The junction had 5 bases not matched to a gene; V was cut back by 5 bases and J by 4 bases. The CDR3 reads CASRRLAGVADTQYF. CDR3 DNA: TGTGCCAGCAGGAGACTAGCGGGAGTCGCAGATACGCAGTATTTT.

Only one count was recorded for this clone. The chain joins TRBV9 to TRBJ2-3; no reliable D call. Looked up from germline, CDR1 is SGDLS and CDR2 is YYNGEE. V was pared by 4 bases and J by 0 bases, with 12 bases between. The CDR3 is 15 amino acids. Here the CDR3 reads CASSPPWASTDTQYF. CDR3 bases: TGTGCCAGCAGCCCCCCTTGGGCGAGCACAGATACGCAGTATTTT.

The rearrangement links TRBV5-1 to TRBJ2-3, with no clear D. Germline V CDR1 and CDR2: SGHRS, YFSETQ. V was clipped by 6 bases and J by 2 bases, with 4 bases between them. This CDR3 has 11 residues. CDR3 in amino acids: CASTNTDTQYF. The CDR3 region has the DNA TGCGCCAGCACCAACACAGATACGCAGTATTTT.

The J gene is TRBJ1-1, the V gene TRBV7-8; TRBD1 might be the D (6 bases). The CDR3 runs 15 residues. Germline CDR1 is SGHVS and CDR2 is FQNEAQ. Deletions cut 8 bases from V and 7 bases from J, with 23 bases between. For the CDR3, the DNA is TGTGCCAGCGAGCTTACTGAGGACAGTAGTAATGAAGCTTTCTTT. This codes for CASELTEDSSNEAFF.

This clone occurred once. CDR3 residues: CASNRGGPGEQYF. The CDR3 coding sequence is TGTGCCAGCAATCGCGGAGGGCCTGGCGAGCAGTACTTC. The rearrangement links TRBV6-5 to TRBJ2-7; the D gene is possibly TRBD2 (6 bases). This CDR3 has 13 residues. CDR1 is MNHEY, CDR2 SVGAGI, per germline. V lost 7 bases and J 6 bases, leaving 16 bases between the germline ends.

The chain combines TRBV5-4 with TRBJ2-7, with 8 bases aligning to TRBD2. After removal of 2 bases from V and 7 bases from J, the junction contained 8 bases not matched to a gene. In germline, CDR1 is SGHNT, CDR2 YYREEE (reference sequence). The length of the CDR3 is 14 residues. CDR3 in amino acids: CASSFPGLAGEQYF. The CDR3, as DNA: TGTGCCAGCAGCTTCCCCGGACTAGCTGGGGAGCAGTACTTC.

The chain uses TRBV10-3 and TRBJ2-5; 7 bases fit TRBD1. Unmatched junction bases numbered 13, after V lost 7 bases and J lost 2 bases. Germline-derived CDR1 and CDR2 are ENHRY and SYGVKD. The CDR3 length is 16 residues. In nucleotides, the CDR3 is TGTGCCATCACTTCTCCTTTAGGGGGCGGGCAAGAGACCCAGTACTTC. This translates into CAITSPLGGGQETQYF.

The genes are TRBV25-1 and TRBJ2-5; a possible D gene is TRBD2 (8 bases). Per germline, CDR1 MGHDK and CDR2 SYGVNS. Trimming took 5 bases from V and 4 from J, leaving 20 bases between them. The length of the CDR3 is 16 residues. CDR3: CASSLRREGARETQYF. The CDR3 DNA is TGTGCCAGCAGTTTACGCCGGGAGGGGGCAAGAGAGACCCAGTACTTC.

V and J are TRBV19 and TRBJ2-7, with TRBD1 identical over 10 bases. CDR1 and CDR2 (germline): LNHDA, SQIVND (reference sequence). V lost 4 bases to trimming and J lost 3 bases; unmatched junction nucleotides: 9. CDR3 length equals 16 residues. The CDR3 DNA follows: TGTGCCAGTAGTACACAGGGACAGGGGACCTTCTACGAGCAGTACTTC. Translated, it gives CASSTQGQGTFYEQYF. Full variable domain (remainder filled in from reference TRBV19 and TRBJ2-7): DGGITQSPKYLFRKEGQNVTLSCEQNLNHDAMYWYRQDPGQGLRLIYYSQIVNDFQKGDIAEGYSVSREKKESFPLTVTSAQKNPTAFYLCASSTQGQGTFYEQYFGPGTRLTVT.

The chain carries TRBV27 and TRBJ1-5; D unresolved. V lost 3 bases, J lost 3 bases, and 9 bases lay in between. The length of the CDR3 is 14 residues. Germline-derived CDR1 and CDR2 are MNHEY and SMNVEV (reference sequence). For the CDR3, the DNA is TGTGCCAGCAGTTTGTTCGGTTACAATCAGCCCCAGCATTTT. This gives the protein CASSLFGYNQPQHF.

CDR3 amino acids: CASSIDGQGGRSPLHF. CDR3 DNA: TGTGCCAGTAGTATAGATGGACAGGGGGGGAGATCACCCCTCCACTTT. This chain connects TRBV19 to TRBJ1-6, with 10 bases matching TRBD1. The CDR3 is made up of 16 amino acids. In germline, CDR1 is LNHDA, CDR2 SQIVND (reference sequence). The V and J ends lost 0 bases and 10 bases, in that order; junction bases with no gene match: 6.

This clone was seen a single time. This rearrangement joins TRBV27 to TRBJ2-5; D is possibly TRBD2 (6 bases). V lost 5 bases, J lost 1 base, and 11 bases lay in between. Germline CDR1 reads MNHEY; CDR2 reads SMNVEV (reference sequence). The CDR3 covers 14 residues. The CDR3: CASSPGTFQETQYF. In DNA form, the CDR3 reads TGTGCCAGCAGTCCCGGGACTTTCCAAGAGACCCAGTACTTC.

The genes are TRBV10-3 and TRBJ2-7; TRBD1 agrees at 7 bases. The CDR3 totals 14 residues. Germline V gene sequence: CDR1 ENHRY, CDR2 SYGVKD. The junction had 7 bases not matched to a gene; V was cut back by 6 bases and J by 2 bases. The CDR3 region is CAIRTSGQTYEQYF. The CDR3 nucleotides read TGTGCCATCAGGACGTCGGGACAGACCTACGAGCAGTACTTC.

This chain links TRBV6-6 with TRBJ1-4, with D perhaps TRBD1 (5 bases). CDR1 and CDR2 (germline): MNHNY, SVGAGI (reference sequence). This CDR3 comprises 13 residues. V was pared by 7 bases and J by 8 bases, with 14 bases between. DNA of the CDR3: TGTGCCAGCACCACCCCAGGGAAGGAAAAACTGTTTTTT. Translation: CASTTPGKEKLFF.

The V call is TRBV2, the J call TRBJ2-1, with TRBD2 identical over 9 bases. Germline V lookup: CDR1 SNHLY, CDR2 FYNNEI. After removal of 7 bases from V and 15 bases from J, the junction contained 13 bases not matched to a gene. The CDR3 is 13 amino acids. The CDR3 loop reads CASTQPPGLARFF. The CDR3 DNA follows: TGTGCCAGCACTCAGCCGCCGGGACTAGCACGGTTCTTC.

The chain has TRBV7-2 and TRBJ2-1; 11 bases line up with TRBD2. The V gene end was trimmed by 3 bases and the J gene end by 8 bases; junction bases not matched to a gene: 9. Germline lookup yields CDR1 SGHTA and CDR2 FQGNSA. CDR3 length: 16 amino acids. The CDR3 bases are TGTGCCAGCAGCTTTTCAATAGCGGGGGGGCTTGATGAGCAGTTCTTC. Protein sequence: CASSFSIAGGLDEQFF.

This clone was recorded a few times. The chain recombines TRBV6-6 with TRBJ1-3; TRBD1 matches at 7 bases. Losses at the gene ends were 0 bases for V and 3 bases for J; bases not matched to a gene: 2. Germline CDR1 reads MNHNY; CDR2 reads SVGAGI (reference sequence). This CDR3 comprises 15 residues. The CDR3 DNA sequence: TGTGCCAGCAGTTACTCGACAGGGCGTGGAAACACCATATATTTT. Translated, it gives CASSYSTGRGNTIYF.

The chain is built from TRBV5-1 and TRBJ1-1, with TRBD1 matching 10 bases. The V and J ends lost 4 bases and 3 bases, in that order; junction bases with no gene match: 12. In germline, CDR1 is SGHRS, CDR2 YFSETQ. The CDR3 runs 17 residues. The CDR3 loop reads CASSLVRTGGKDTEAFF. CDR3 in DNA: TGCGCCAGCAGCCTCGTCAGGACAGGGGGTAAGGACACTGAAGCTTTCTTT.

This clone was recorded once. V is TRBV7-2 and J is TRBJ2-3; 8 bases fit TRBD2. The CDR3 is 18 residues long. Trimming removed 1 base from V and 6 bases from J; junction bases left unmatched: 15. CDR1 is SGHTA, CDR2 FQGNSA, per germline. In nucleotides, the CDR3 is TGTGCCAGCAGCTTAGAGGCACCGGGAGCGGGGGCGGGGGATACGCAGTATTTT. Protein sequence: CASSLEAPGAGAGDTQYF.

Comments on this clone: Other DNA variants within this sample encode the same CDR3. CDR3: CAWSVRGSQPQHF. CDR3 DNA: TGTGCCTGGAGTGTACGAGGGAGTCAGCCCCAGCATTTT. V gene TRBV30 combines with J gene TRBJ1-5; D unresolved. Germline V gives CDR1 GTSNPN, CDR2 SVGIG (reference sequence). V was cut by 0 bases and J by 6 bases, with 9 bases left in between. This CDR3 is built from 13 residues.

The chain is built from TRBV30 and TRBJ1-4, with TRBD1 as a possible D gene (6 bases). V lost 1 base and J lost 4, with 10 bases in between. Per the germline V gene, CDR1 is GTSNPN and CDR2 is SVGIG (reference sequence). The CDR3 loop spans 14 amino acids. This CDR3 is CAWSEGGLNEKLFF. Written as DNA, the CDR3 is TGTGCCTGGAGTGAGGGGGGGCTTAATGAAAAACTGTTTTTT.

This clone showed up just once. J is TRBJ2-7 and V is TRBV11-2; D gene unclear. In germline, CDR1 is SGHAT, CDR2 FQNNGV. This CDR3 comprises 13 residues. V was trimmed by 6 bases and J by 3 bases, leaving 12 bases between them. The CDR3 sequence: CASSGRRLYEQYF. CDR3 nucleotides: TGTGCCAGCAGTGGCAGGCGCCTCTACGAGCAGTACTTC.

In this sample, this clone turned up a few times. The chain has TRBV30 and TRBJ1-1, with TRBD1 identical over 8 bases. The CDR3 spans 14 residues. Trimming removed 7 bases from V and 2 bases from J; junction bases left unmatched: 9. Germline assignment: CDR1 GTSNPN and CDR2 SVGIG (reference sequence). DNA of the CDR3: TGTGCCTATAACCGGGACAGGCGTAACACTGAAGCTTTCTTT. Translated: CAYNRDRRNTEAFF.

This clone was observed a handful of times. V usage is TRBV7-9 and J usage is TRBJ2-2; D not resolved. The CDR3 contains 16 residues. V was clipped by 7 bases and J by 4 bases, with 19 bases between them. The germline V gene encodes CDR1 SEHNR and CDR2 FQNEAQ (reference sequence). The CDR3 spells CASTKYLASITGELFF. The CDR3 DNA reads as TGTGCCAGCACCAAATATCTGGCCAGTATCACCGGGGAGCTGTTTTTT.

This rearrangement joins TRBV30 to TRBJ2-3, with 8 positions matching TRBD1. J was trimmed by 6 bases and V by 4 bases; bases with no gene match: 9. The CDR3 loop spans 14 amino acids. CDR1 is GTSNPN and CDR2 is SVGIG in the germline V gene (reference sequence). The CDR3 DNA reads TGTGCCTGGACGACAGGGGACCCGCAGGATACGCAGTATTTT. This encodes CAWTTGDPQDTQYF.

V gene TRBV7-2 combines with J gene TRBJ1-5, with no clear D. The CDR3 loop spans 12 amino acids. V lost 2 bases, J lost 7 bases, and 6 bases lay in between. Germline lookup yields CDR1 SGHTA and CDR2 FQGNSA. This CDR3 reads CASSLPGQPQHF. As DNA, the CDR3 is TGTGCCAGCAGCTTACCGGGACAGCCCCAGCATTTT.

The V and J genes are TRBV19 and TRBJ1-5, with TRBD1 matching 7 bases. CDR3 length: 13 amino acids. The V gene end was trimmed by 11 bases and the J gene end by 5 bases; junction bases not matched to a gene: 9. Germline V lookup: CDR1 LNHDA, CDR2 SQIVND (reference sequence). The CDR3 DNA reads TGTGCCTCGGGAGACAGGGAATATCAGCCCCAGCATTTT. Translation gives CASGDREYQPQHF.

The genes are TRBV9 and TRBJ1-1, with a possible D match to TRBD1 (6 bases). V lost 4 bases and J lost 4, with 14 bases in between. Germline V gene sequence: CDR1 SGDLS, CDR2 YYNGEE. This CDR3 is 14 amino acids long. The chain's CDR3 is CASSFRQDGTEAFF. The CDR3 coding sequence is TGTGCCAGCAGCTTTCGACAGGATGGCACTGAAGCTTTCTTT.

The rearrangement links TRBV15 to TRBJ2-5, with TRBD2 matching 9 bases. This CDR3 contains 17 residues. Germline lookup yields CDR1 LNHNV and CDR2 YYDKDF (reference sequence). Losses at the gene ends were 3 bases for V and 5 bases for J; bases not matched to a gene: 13. The chain's CDR3 is CATSRQGGGAHGETQYF. DNA of the CDR3: TGTGCCACCAGCAGGCAAGGCGGGGGGGCACATGGGGAGACCCAGTACTTC.

This chain uses TRBV5-8 with TRBJ2-1; TRBD2 agrees at 7 bases. Germline CDR1 SGHTS, CDR2 YDEGEE. V lost 0 bases to trimming and J lost 0 bases; unmatched junction nucleotides: 9. The CDR3 contains 18 residues. CDR3 loop: CASSLGVLAGSSYNEQFF. The CDR3 DNA is TGTGCCAGCAGCTTGGGAGTTTTAGCGGGCAGCTCCTACAATGAGCAGTTCTTC.